This TCR beta chain was captured in a study of cytomegalovirus exposure and HLA in healthy donors. Study-level points and caveats: Reports showed the classifier diagnosing cytomegalovirus status with high specificity and sensitivity.

CDR1 is LNHDA, CDR2 SQIVND, per germline (reference sequence). This CDR3 contains 15 residues. The table came from immunoSEQ multiplex PCR; TCRdb's copy has only in-frame clones and leaves some out. Altogether fewer than 85,000 clones are present, 85% to 95% being singletons, with the ten largest covering about 0.63%. On this clone: Its antigen is not identified.

The V call is TRBV19, the J call TRBJ2-2; TRBD1 matches 9 bases. Sequencing was carried out using PBMCs. The source is a woman aged 18-29 years in good health and CMV-seronegative. In nucleotides, the CDR3 is TGTGCAGCTCGTCCGGGACAGGGCAACACCGGGGAGCTGTTTTTT. As protein: CAARPGQGNTGELFF.